These 17 T cell receptor beta chains originate from one sample sequenced in a study of CD8 T cells in ankylosing spondylitis. One entry per CDR3 protein, called by TCRdb with MiXCR from the 5' RACE reads. The sample shows approximately 100,000 distinct CDR3 sequences, about 8% of them seen only once. Specimen: blood, either unsorted or a sorted T cell fraction (not recorded which). These TCRs come from a male donor with ankylosing spondylitis or in good health (not recorded which).

V usage is TRBV5-1 and J usage is TRBJ1-1; D is unresolved. Germline lookup yields CDR1 SGHRS and CDR2 YFSETQ. The V gene lost 0 bases and the J gene lost 3 bases, with 9 bases spanning the gap. This CDR3 is built from 14 residues. The DNA of the CDR3 is TGCGCCAGCAGCTTGGACCTTACGGACACTGAAGCTTTCTTT. Translating it yields CASSLDLTDTEAFF. Looking up the rest from reference TRBV5-1 and TRBJ1-1 gives the full variable domain: KAGVTQTPRYLIKTRGQQVTLSCSPISGHRSVSWYQQTPGQGLQFLFEYFSETQRNKGNFPGRFSGRQFSNSRSEMNVSTLELGDSALYLCASSLDLTDTEAFFGQGTRLTVV.

This clonotype was seen ten or more times. The rearrangement joins TRBV2 to TRBJ1-1; D not resolved. V was cut by 4 bases and J by 1 base, with 7 bases left in between. Germline V gene sequence: CDR1 SNHLY, CDR2 FYNNEI. The CDR3 is made up of 13 amino acids. CDR3 nucleotide sequence: TGTGCCAGCAGTGGGGAAACGAACACTGAAGCTTTCTTT. Amino acid sequence: CASSGETNTEAFF.

At least ten counts were recorded for this clonotype. The chain combines TRBV20-1 with TRBJ2-5; D remains ambiguous. V lost 1 base, J lost 7 bases, and 10 bases lay in between. Germline CDR1 DFQATT, CDR2 SNEGSKA (reference sequence). The CDR3 totals 12 residues. The CDR3 spells CSARGPSGTQYF. In nucleotides, the CDR3 is TGCAGTGCTAGAGGTCCCTCCGGGACCCAGTACTTC.

This clonotype has at least ten counts. The chain has TRBV12-3 or TRBV12-4 and TRBJ2-1, with a tentative D call TRBD2 (6 bases). The CDR3 extends over 14 amino acids. V lost 5 bases to trimming and J lost 8 bases, with 16 bases between them. The CDR3 spells CASSPPTSLDEQFF. DNA for the CDR3: TGTGCCAGCAGTCCCCCGACTAGTTTGGATGAGCAGTTCTTC.

This clonotype was counted ten times or more. The CDR3 here is CASRRRDGTPTGNTIYF. CDR3 coding DNA: TGCGCCAGCAGGCGAAGGGACGGAACTCCTACTGGAAACACCATATATTTT. The chain carries TRBV5-1 and TRBJ1-3; D perhaps matches TRBD1 (5 bases). Trimming left V 5 bases short and J 2 bases short, with 20 bases between. CDR1 is SGHRS and CDR2 is YFSETQ in the germline V gene. The CDR3 is 17 amino acids.

This clonotype was seen repeatedly, ten times or more. This chain uses TRBV15 with TRBJ2-1; D is undetermined. Trimming pared 0 bases from V and 11 bases from J, leaving 11 bases between. The V gene's germline CDR1 is LNHNV and CDR2 YYDKDF (reference sequence). This CDR3 region has 13 residues. The CDR3 loop is CATSRDGPGQQFF. CDR3 in DNA: TGTGCCACCAGCAGAGATGGACCGGGTCAGCAGTTCTTC.

This clonotype was counted many times. This chain connects TRBV6-1 to TRBJ1-4; D is unresolved. Germline CDR1 MNHNS, CDR2 SASEGT. The length of the CDR3 is 17 residues. Trimming removed 7 bases at V and 0 bases at J, with 18 bases between. The CDR3 sequence: CASTPRMREATNEKLFF. Here the CDR3 DNA reads TGTGCCAGCACCCCCCGAATGAGGGAGGCAACTAATGAAAAACTGTTTTTT.

This clonotype was seen more than once but under ten times. This sequence joins TRBV4-2 and TRBJ1-2; 7 bases map to TRBD1. There are 15 residues in the CDR3. Germline lookup yields CDR1 LGHNA and CDR2 YNFKEQ. Germline trimming cut 4 bases from V and 6 bases from J; bases unmatched to any gene: 11. CDR3 residues: CASSPSYRGGDGYTF. CDR3 bases: TGTGCCAGCAGCCCGTCTTACAGGGGCGGCGATGGCTACACCTTC.

This clonotype showed up many times. This chain joins TRBV5-1 and TRBJ2-1; D unclear. V was clipped by 0 bases and J by 0 bases, with 10 bases between them. The CDR3 is made up of 16 amino acids. Germline CDR1 is SGHRS and CDR2 is YFSETQ. The CDR3 nucleotides are TGCGCCAGCAGCTTGGCCCCGTTGAGCTCCTACAATGAGCAGTTCTTC. Residues: CASSLAPLSSYNEQFF.

This clonotype was seen repeatedly, ten times or more. The gene calls are TRBV4-1 and TRBJ1-5; D ambiguous. The V gene's germline CDR1 is MGHRA and CDR2 YSYEKL. This CDR3 region has 13 residues. V was shortened by 3 bases and J by 7 bases, with 10 bases between the two germline ends. CDR3: CASSQRERQPQHF. In DNA, the CDR3 is TGCGCCAGCAGCCAGAGGGAGAGACAGCCCCAGCATTTT.

This clonotype has ten or more counts. The chain carries TRBV10-3 and TRBJ1-2; 8 nucleotides match TRBD1. CDR1 and CDR2 (germline): ENHRY, SYGVKD. This CDR3 spans 17 amino acids. V shed 0 bases and J 8 bases; nucleotides not matched to a gene: 14. The CDR3 spells CAISESVFGQGAGGYTF. CDR3 nucleotide sequence: TGTGCCATCAGTGAGTCTGTATTTGGTCAGGGGGCCGGCGGCTACACCTTC.

This clonotype was observed many times. The rearrangement uses TRBV11-2 and TRBJ2-7; 10 positions match TRBD2. This CDR3 region has 16 residues. Trimming at V came to 1 base and at J to 2 bases, leaving 5 bases not matched to a gene. Germline V gene lookup returns CDR1 SGHAT and CDR2 FQNNGV. In DNA, the CDR3 is TGTGCCAGCAGCTTAGGTTCTAGCGGGAGTGCCTACGAGCAGTACTTC. Residues: CASSLGSSGSAYEQYF.

This clonotype was seen many times. This chain's CDR3 is CASSYRDGTYEQYF. CDR3 nucleotides: TGTGCCAGCAGCTACCGGGACGGAACCTACGAGCAGTACTTC. The chain carries TRBV7-2 and TRBJ2-7; D may correspond to TRBD1 or TRBD2 (5 bases each). This CDR3 has 14 residues. Trimming pared 4 bases from V and 2 bases from J, leaving 12 bases between. Germline lookup yields CDR1 SGHTA and CDR2 FQGNSA.

The CDR3 sequence is CSGVNRVGGFTDTQYF. The CDR3 DNA follows: TGCAGCGGGGTCAATCGGGTGGGAGGCTTCACAGATACGCAGTATTTT. J is TRBJ2-3 and V is TRBV29-1; TRBD2 is a possible D gene (6 bases). With 7 bases removed from V and 2 bases from J, the gap between germline ends came to 22 bases. Germline V gives CDR1 SQVTM, CDR2 ANQGSEA. This CDR3 is built from 16 residues.

This clonotype occurred many times. This chain connects TRBV19 to TRBJ1-5; D perhaps matches TRBD1 (5 bases). The CDR3 spans 16 residues. From germline, CDR1 is LNHDA and CDR2 SQIVND (reference sequence). The V end was cut by 2 bases, the J end by 0 bases, with 11 bases between. For the CDR3, the DNA is TGTGCCAGTAGTATACGAGGACAACTTAGCAATCAGCCCCAGCATTTT. Amino acid sequence: CASSIRGQLSNQPQHF.

In this sample, this clonotype turned up many times. The genes are TRBV30 and TRBJ2-7; no clear D. Germline V gene sequence: CDR1 GTSNPN, CDR2 SVGIG (reference sequence). CDR3 length: 11 amino acids. The ends were cut back, 0 bases at V and 3 bases at J, with 3 bases in the middle. Here the CDR3 reads CAWSVLYEQYF. CDR3 DNA sequence: TGTGCCTGGAGTGTTCTCTACGAGCAGTACTTC.

As for this clonotype: A much bigger clone sits one base away, suggesting this may be a read error. This rearrangement joins TRBV7-2 to TRBJ2-7; 7 positions match TRBD1. Germline-derived CDR1 and CDR2 are SGHTA and FQGNSA. The CDR3 covers 16 residues. The CDR3 DNA sequence: TGTGCCAGCAGCGCCACAAGGACAGGCGGGTCCTACGCGCAGTACTTC. It encodes CASSATRTGGSYAQYF.